This is a list of T cell receptor beta chains from one sample in a study of blood T cell repertoires in COVID-19. Produced via immunoSEQ multiplex PCR; TCRdb's table is partial and in-frame only. The sample lists around 130,000 clones; about 80% were seen once. Sequenced input: peripheral blood. Source of these receptors: a man in his fifties or sixties with active or convalescent COVID-19. The CDR3 runs from the conserved cysteine through the conserved F or W. A D gene is named only where the DNA matches it firmly. Rows may omit the clone size; those that give it use once, few, many or a size class.

clone size: NA
D gene: TRBD1
V gene: TRBV27
J gene: TRBJ1-6
CDR3 protein: CATRPGTDNSPLHF
CDR3 DNA: TGTGCCACCCGCCCCGGGACAGATAATTCACCCCTCCACTTT

clone size: NA
D gene: TRBD2
V gene: TRBV5-4
J gene: TRBJ2-3
CDR3 protein: CASSRLAGGTTDTQYF
CDR3 DNA: TGTGCCAGCAGCCGACTAGCGGGAGGGACCACAGATACGCAGTATTTT

clone size: NA
D gene: NA
V gene: TRBV6-5
J gene: TRBJ2-5
CDR3 protein: CASSYRGGRDKTQYF
CDR3 DNA: TGTGCCAGCAGTTACCGCGGTGGCAGGGATAAGACCCAGTACTTC

clone size: NA
D gene: TRBD2
V gene: TRBV5-1
J gene: TRBJ2-1
CDR3 protein: CASSLVSGGPHEQFF
CDR3 DNA: TGCGCCAGCAGCTTGGTATCGGGAGGGCCCCATGAGCAGTTCTTC

clone size: NA
D gene: TRBD1
V gene: TRBV28
J gene: TRBJ1-1
CDR3 protein: CASSTYTGQGGLEAFF
CDR3 DNA: TGTGCCAGCAGCACTTATACCGGACAGGGCGGATTAGAAGCTTTCTTT

clone size: NA
D gene: TRBD1
V gene: TRBV18
J gene: TRBJ2-4
CDR3 protein: CASSLDRVGKNIQYF
CDR3 DNA: TGTGCCAGCTCACTAGACAGGGTTGGGAAAAACATTCAGTACTTC

clone size: NA
D gene: NA
V gene: TRBV5-4
J gene: TRBJ2-7
CDR3 protein: CASSLQGPSYEQYF
CDR3 DNA: TGTGCCAGCAGCCTCCAGGGGCCCTCCTACGAGCAGTACTTC

clone size: NA
D gene: TRBD1
V gene: TRBV6-2/TRBV6-3
J gene: TRBJ1-1
CDR3 protein: CASSYSRNIRAGGASTEAFF
CDR3 DNA: TGTGCCAGCAGTTACTCACGCAATATTCGGGCAGGGGGCGCGAGCACTGAAGCTTTCTTT

clone size: NA
D gene: TRBD1
V gene: TRBV7-9
J gene: TRBJ1-1
CDR3 protein: CASSFTGAGGTEAFF
CDR3 DNA: TGTGCCAGCAGCTTTACAGGGGCGGGGGGCACTGAAGCTTTCTTT

clone size: once
D gene: NA
V gene: TRBV28
J gene: TRBJ2-7
CDR3 protein: CASSLLDSSSQYYEQYF
CDR3 DNA: TGTGCCAGCAGTTTATTGGACAGTTCCTCCCAATACTACGAGCAGTACTTC

clone size: once
D gene: TRBD1
V gene: TRBV19
J gene: TRBJ1-6
CDR3 protein: CASTDRVNSPLHF
CDR3 DNA: TGTGCCAGTACTGACAGGGTAAATTCACCCCTCCACTTT

clone size: NA
D gene: NA
V gene: TRBV24-1
J gene: TRBJ2-1
CDR3 protein: CATSDRVAVYNEQFF
CDR3 DNA: TGTGCCACCAGTGACCGAGTGGCGGTTTACAATGAGCAGTTCTTC

clone size: once
D gene: TRBD2
V gene: TRBV5-4
J gene: TRBJ2-7
CDR3 protein: CASRPGGTSVSLSYEQYF
CDR3 DNA: TGTGCCAGCAGACCTGGTGGGACTAGCGTTTCCCTCTCCTACGAGCAGTACTTC

clone size: NA
D gene: NA
V gene: TRBV5-1
J gene: TRBJ2-7
CDR3 protein: CASSPGLGSYEQYF
CDR3 DNA: TGCGCCAGCAGCCCCGGTCTAGGAAGCTACGAGCAGTACTTC

clone size: few
D gene: NA
V gene: TRBV12-3/TRBV12-4
J gene: TRBJ2-3
CDR3 protein: CASSFGREDTQYF
CDR3 DNA: TGTGCCAGCAGTTTTGGACGGGAAGATACGCAGTATTTT

clone size: NA
D gene: NA
V gene: TRBV6-2/TRBV6-3
J gene: TRBJ2-1
CDR3 protein: CASSLFSEQFF
CDR3 DNA: TGTGCCAGCAGCCTCTTTAGTGAGCAGTTCTTC

clone size: NA
D gene: TRBD1
V gene: TRBV7-2
J gene: TRBJ2-7
CDR3 protein: CASSLGGGGDEQYF
CDR3 DNA: TGTGCCAGCAGCTTAGGAGGGGGCGGCGACGAGCAGTACTTC

clone size: NA
D gene: NA
V gene: TRBV29-1
J gene: TRBJ2-7
CDR3 protein: CSVGPGTYEQYF
CDR3 DNA: TGCAGCGTTGGGCCAGGGACCTACGAGCAGTACTTC

clone size: NA
D gene: NA
V gene: TRBV27
J gene: TRBJ2-3
CDR3 protein: CASSLDRGGDTQYF
CDR3 DNA: TGTGCCAGCAGTTTGGACCGGGGTGGAGATACGCAGTATTTT

clone size: NA
D gene: TRBD2
V gene: TRBV27
J gene: TRBJ2-7
CDR3 protein: CASSPLAGGPGPPHEQYF
CDR3 DNA: TGTGCCAGCAGTCCACTAGCGGGAGGGCCCGGTCCCCCCCACGAGCAGTACTTC

clone size: NA
D gene: TRBD2
V gene: TRBV18
J gene: TRBJ2-7
CDR3 protein: CASSGGAYEQYF
CDR3 DNA: TGTGCCAGCTCGGGGGGGGCCTACGAGCAGTACTTC

clone size: few
D gene: NA
V gene: TRBV5-1
J gene: TRBJ2-2
CDR3 protein: CASRPLGNTGELFF
CDR3 DNA: TGCGCCAGCAGACCACTCGGGAACACCGGGGAGCTGTTTTTT

clone size: large
D gene: NA
V gene: TRBV11-2
J gene: TRBJ1-6
CDR3 protein: CASSLDWAGLYNSPLHF
CDR3 DNA: TGTGCCAGCAGCTTAGATTGGGCAGGGTTATATAATTCACCCCTCCACTTT